This T cell receptor beta chain was documented in a study of blood T cell repertoires in COVID-19. The overall study: The cDNA or gDNA used as material had been derived from T cells, B-cell-depleted T cells, or PBMCs.

Trimming shortened V by 7 bases and J by 3 bases, and 8 bases separated the two germline ends. Germline V CDR1 and CDR2: SGHDT, YYEEEE. The CDR3 is 11 residues long. Original processing methods: Nucleated cell counts were estimated from reference gene primer amplification. The repertoire was sequenced with immunoSEQ multiplex PCR; TCRdb's copy has only in-frame clones and lacks some. That table gives V, J and clone size, and the DNA gave D and trimming. Here the sample spans under 250,000 clones, roughly four fifths being singletons. Seattle participants joined during active infection and were tracked over time.

The genes are TRBV5-6 and TRBJ2-7, with a tentative D call TRBD1 (6 bases). Source material: peripheral blood. The sequence derives from a woman in her 70s with COVID-19, enrolled during active disease. CDR3 nucleotide sequence: TGTGCCAGCGGCAGGGGCTACGAGCAGTACTTC. Translation gives CASGRGYEQYF.